This entry concerns a single T cell receptor beta chain. Additional DNA sequences in this sample encode the identical CDR3. Per the original methods: As immunoSEQ supplied junction-only sequences (without quality scores), filtering differed. Profiled with immunoSEQ multiplex PCR; TCRdb holds only in-frame clones, not every one. The D gene and trimming were derived from the DNA, and the V and J assignments and clone size from that table. The table lists some 2,000,000 clones, less than 95% of them singletons, with about 1.1% in the top ten. CDR3 length: 13 amino acids. V gave up 0 bases and J gave up 3 bases, with 7 bases separating them. The germline gives CDR1 SGHDT, CDR2 YYEEEE. This sample is part of a study of shared clonotypes between healthy human individuals. Naive CD8 isolation took CD45RO-negative cells positively selected for CCR7 and excluded terminally differentiated effector memory CD45RA+ cells.

The clonotype was recovered from a man aged 18-30 years in good health. Sequencing was performed on naive CD8+ T cells sorted from blood. V is TRBV5-6 and J is TRBJ2-7; no definite D call. The CDR3 region has the DNA TGTGCCAGCAGCTTGGGAGCGCTCTACGAGCAGTACTTC. Its protein is CASSLGALYEQYF.